This T cell receptor (beta chain) was obtained from a study of regulatory T cells in long-lasting Graves disease (dated by TCRdb to the early 2020s). At the level of the whole study: Persistent Graves' disease was defined as antithyroid drug treatment for over 5 years with persistently positive TSH receptor autoantibodies. Peripheral blood TCR sequencing and RNA sequencing compared persistent Graves' disease patients with newly diagnosed Graves' disease patients. The study was registered as a clinical trial and conducted in China. A total of approximately 35 samples were covered by TCR sequencing, comprising some 13 persistent and roughly 20 newly diagnosed Graves' disease patients. Antithyroid drugs had been taken for approximately ten years on average by persistent Graves' disease patients in the clinical cohort.

This clonotype was detected only a few times. Its recognized antigen is unknown. No base quality information exists; no much larger clone differs at one position. Here is what the overall study found, with its caveats: Patients with persistent disease shared more public clonotypes (around 3,000) than newly diagnosed patients did (966). Sequencing and analysis were limited to the TCR beta chain. The small sample size was acknowledged by the authors as a limitation that may reduce accuracy. Preferential use of TRBV28, TRBJ1-2 and TRBJ2-5 was observed in persistent disease, whereas TRBV20-1 and TRBJ2-1 were favored in newly diagnosed disease. Persistent Graves' disease patients showed lower TCR Shannon entropy and fewer highly expanded clones than newly diagnosed patients, suggesting clonal expansion. The study examined only peripheral blood because the primary lesion, thyroid tissue, could not be accessed.

The library was prepared using multiplex PCR. The instrument given in TCRdb is Illumina HiSeq 4000. iRepertoire HTBI primers and Arm-PCR amplification of CDR3 regions were used to construct TCR beta libraries. Before sequencing, the PCR products went through gel purification. The original pipeline was this. Gene usage analysis of CDR3 amino acid clonotypes used the approximately 56 TRBV and approximately 13 TRBJ segments found across samples. COPE and FqMerger were used to merge the filtered high-quality paired reads into contigs. BLAST was used to align contigs to IMGT TRBV, TRBD and TRBJ reference genes, and CDR3 was defined according to IMGT. Highly expanded clones were defined as clonotypes with a frequency above 0.1%. Repertoire diversity was measured by Shannon entropy, and V-J evenness by the Gini coefficient. Public clonotypes were defined as clonotypes shared by more than one individual. TCRdb reprocessed the public reads (quality trimming at Q25 with fastp, clone calling with MiXCR) and kept in-frame beta chains. CDR3 protein duplicates are merged, each entry listing the most common genes and DNA. The V and J calls shown here were made by TCRdb, not taken from the authors' results. The sample data list a few hundred thousand distinct CDR3 sequences, and 20% to 30% of these were observed just once. Together, the top ten hold about 27% of the sample.

Taken from the germline V gene, the CDR1 and CDR2 loops are SGHRS and YFSETQ. From its cysteine to its phenylalanine, the CDR3 spans 15 amino acids. The kept DNA is CDR3 alone, 45 bases in frame from the first base. V has 3 bases trimmed and J has 6 bases trimmed; junction bases matching no gene number 12. Reading the label with the study, this specimen's time point is: persistent/refractory GD, antithyroid drugs over 5 years with positive TRAb. For both TCR sequencing and RNA sequencing, RNA was extracted from PBMCs using TRIzol. The diagnosis of Graves' disease followed American Thyroid Association guidelines. Patients were recruited from an endocrinology department in Xi'an, China. Each patient gave 7.5 to 10 milliliters of peripheral blood, collected in an EDTA anticoagulant tube. Ficoll Paque Plus density gradient separation was used to isolate PBMCs, and no further T cell sorting was done. An Agilent 2100 Bioanalyzer and agarose gel were used to check RNA quality, and a NanoDrop 2000 was used to measure RNA concentration.

The V and J genes are TRBV5-1 and TRBJ2-7; TRBD2 aligns with 7 central bases. The sequence derives from a female donor with Graves disease. Material: peripheral blood mononuclear cells (PBMCs), obtained when the disease was refractory, from a patient treated with antithyroid drugs. The CDR3 here reads CASSSSPAGVTEQYF. The DNA sequence follows: TGCGCCAGCAGCTCCAGCCCGGCGGGAGTCACCGAGCAGTACTTC.